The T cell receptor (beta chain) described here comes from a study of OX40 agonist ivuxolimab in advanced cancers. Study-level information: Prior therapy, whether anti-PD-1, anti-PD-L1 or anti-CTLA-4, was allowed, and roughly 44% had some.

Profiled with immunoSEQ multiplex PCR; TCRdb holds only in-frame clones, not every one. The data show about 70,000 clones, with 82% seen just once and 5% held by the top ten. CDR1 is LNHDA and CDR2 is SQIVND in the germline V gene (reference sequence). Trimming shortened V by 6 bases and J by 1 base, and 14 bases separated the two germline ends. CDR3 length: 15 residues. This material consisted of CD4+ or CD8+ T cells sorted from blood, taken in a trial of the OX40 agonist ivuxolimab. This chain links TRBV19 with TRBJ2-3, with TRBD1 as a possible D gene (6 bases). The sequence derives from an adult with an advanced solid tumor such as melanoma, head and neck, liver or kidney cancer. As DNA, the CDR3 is TGTGCCAGTAGGTCCAGGGGACGTGGCACAGATACGCAGTATTTT. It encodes CASRSRGRGTDTQYF.